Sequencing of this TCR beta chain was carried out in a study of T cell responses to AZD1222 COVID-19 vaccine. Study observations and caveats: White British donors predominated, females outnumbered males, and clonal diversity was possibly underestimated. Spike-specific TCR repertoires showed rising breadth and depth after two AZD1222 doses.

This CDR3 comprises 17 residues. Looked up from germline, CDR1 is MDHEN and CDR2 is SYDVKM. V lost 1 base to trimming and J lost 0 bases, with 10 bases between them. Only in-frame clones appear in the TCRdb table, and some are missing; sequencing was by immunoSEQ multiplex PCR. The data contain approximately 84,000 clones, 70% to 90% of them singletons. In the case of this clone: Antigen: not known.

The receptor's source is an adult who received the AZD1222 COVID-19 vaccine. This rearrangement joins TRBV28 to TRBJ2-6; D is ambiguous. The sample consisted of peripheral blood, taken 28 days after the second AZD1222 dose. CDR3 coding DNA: TGTGCCAGCAGTTTATTGGTGAGAACCTCTGGGGCCAACGTCCTGACTTTC. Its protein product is CASSLLVRTSGANVLTF. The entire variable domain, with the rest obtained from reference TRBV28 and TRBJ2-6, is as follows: DVKVTQSSRYLVKRTGEKVFLECVQDMDHENMFWYRQDPGLGLRLIYFSYDVKMKEKGDIPEGYSVSREKKERFSLILESASTNQTSMYLCASSLLVRTSGANVLTFGAGSRLTVL.